These 16 T cell receptor beta chains came from one sample sequenced in a study of blood T cell repertoires in COVID-19. Repertoires were generated with immunoSEQ multiplex PCR, while TCRdb's copy carries only in-frame clones and drops some. The sample lists over 100,000 clones, less than 85% seen once, with 15% to 20% in the top ten. Sequencing used peripheral blood. Source of these receptors: a woman aged 55 to 70 with acute or convalescent COVID-19.

The V and J genes are TRBV30 and TRBJ2-7, with 8 bases identical to TRBD2. The CDR3 length is 13 residues. The V and J ends lost 6 bases and 2 bases, in that order; junction bases with no gene match: 6. Per the germline V gene, CDR1 is GTSNPN and CDR2 is SVGIG (reference sequence). The CDR3 DNA reads TGTGCCTGCTCGGGACTAGTAGCCTACGAGCAGTACTTC. This sequence encodes CACSGLVAYEQYF. Based on the CDR3 plus reference TRBV30 and TRBJ2-7, the full variable domain is SQTIHQWPATLVQPVGSPLSLECTVEGTSNPNLYWYRQAAGRGLQLLFYSVGIGQISSEVPQNLSASRPQDRQFILSSKKLLLSDSGFYLCACSGLVAYEQYFGPGTRLTVT.

The V call is TRBV7-3, the J call TRBJ2-3, with 9 nucleotides matching TRBD2. Trimming cost V 5 bases and J 6 bases; bases outside gene matches: 6. The CDR3 is 14 residues long. Germline CDR1 and CDR2: SGHTA and FQGTGA. The CDR3 sequence is CASSASGIGDTQYF. The CDR3 DNA reads TGTGCCAGCAGCGCTAGCGGGATTGGGGATACGCAGTATTTT.

The chain links TRBV2 to TRBJ1-5, with D hard to call. CDR1 is SNHLY, CDR2 FYNNEI, per germline. The CDR3 is 15 residues long. V shed 1 base and J shed 7 bases, with 14 bases lying between them. CDR3 sequence reads: CASSEGGRSRQPQHF. CDR3 DNA: TGTGCCAGCAGTGAAGGAGGGCGGTCCAGGCAGCCCCAGCATTTT.

The genes are TRBV9 and TRBJ1-3, with no clear D. The CDR3 loop spans 15 amino acids. V was clipped by 3 bases and J by 0 bases, with 10 bases between them. Germline V gene data show CDR1 as SGDLS and CDR2 as YYNGEE. Here the CDR3 DNA reads TGTGCCAGCAGCGGAGGAGTGAGCTCTGGAAACACCATATATTTT. This encodes CASSGGVSSGNTIYF. Full variable domain (outside the CDR3, taken from reference TRBV9 and TRBJ1-3): DSGVTQTPKHLITATGQRVTLRCSPRSGDLSVYWYQQSLDQGLQFLIQYYNGEERAKGNILERFSAQQFPDLHSELNLSSLELGDSALYFCASSGGVSSGNTIYFGEGSWLTVV.

The V call is TRBV15, the J call TRBJ2-5, with D maybe TRBD1 (5 bases). Deletions cut 0 bases from V and 13 bases from J, with 12 bases between. The CDR3 covers 12 residues. Germline V gene lookup returns CDR1 LNHNV and CDR2 YYDKDF (reference sequence). CDR3 nucleotide sequence: TGTGCCACCAGCAGAGATCCCGGACATCGGTACTTC. Translation gives CATSRDPGHRYF.

As regards this clone: The junction departs from germline at one end; a sequencing error may be responsible. This chain connects TRBV2 to TRBJ1-2, with 8 bases aligning to TRBD1. Germline lookup yields CDR1 SNHLY and CDR2 FYNNEI. CDR3 length equals 14 residues. CDR3 sequence reads: CASSEALGTGENSF. In DNA form, the CDR3 reads TGTGCCAGCAGTGAAGCGCTGGGGACAGGAGAGAATTCCTTC.

The CDR3 nucleotides are TGTGCCAGCAGTGGACTAGCGGGGCCCGGGGGGACCCAGTACTTC. This encodes CASSGLAGPGGTQYF. The gene calls are TRBV2 and TRBJ2-5, with 11 nucleotides matching TRBD2. The CDR3 covers 15 residues. With 4 bases clipped from V and 7 bases from J, the junction kept 8 bases outside the gene matches. Germline CDR1 and CDR2: SNHLY and FYNNEI.

J is TRBJ1-2 and V is TRBV14; TRBD1 aligns across 7 bases. Losses at the gene ends were 1 base for V and 6 bases for J; bases not matched to a gene: 5. The CDR3 loop spans 14 amino acids. Germline loops: CDR1 SGHDN, CDR2 FVKESK. CDR3 in amino acids: CASSQAGTGDGYTF. In DNA form, the CDR3 reads TGTGCCAGCAGCCAAGCGGGCACAGGGGATGGCTACACCTTC.

The table lists this clone with a few counts. The chain couples TRBV7-2 to TRBJ1-1, with D maybe TRBD1 (6 bases). Per germline, CDR1 SGHTA and CDR2 FQGNSA. The CDR3 is 17 residues long. V lost 1 base, J lost 1 base, and 16 bases lay in between. The CDR3 bases are TGTGCCAGCAGCTTAGGGGACATCCCCGCGAGGAACACTGAAGCTTTCTTT. This sequence encodes CASSLGDIPARNTEAFF. The complete variable domain, with remaining parts taken from reference TRBV7-2 and TRBJ1-1, reads GAGVSQSPSNKVTEKGKDVELRCDPISGHTALYWYRQSLGQGLEFLIYFQGNSAPDKSGLPSDRFSAERTGGSVSTLTIQRTQQEDSAVYLCASSLGDIPARNTEAFFGQGTRLTVV.

The chain has TRBV6-1 and TRBJ2-6, with a possible D match to TRBD1 (5 bases). Per the germline V gene, CDR1 is MNHNS and CDR2 is SASEGT. The CDR3 has 15 amino acids. V lost 3 bases, J lost 0 bases, and 6 bases lay in between. CDR3 sequence: CASSEQGSGANVLTF. CDR3 coding DNA: TGTGCCAGCAGTGAGCAGGGCTCTGGGGCCAACGTCCTGACTTTC.

This clone has just one count. The chain carries TRBV24-1 and TRBJ1-5, with 7 positions matching TRBD1. The V gene end was trimmed by 7 bases and the J gene end by 1 base; junction bases not matched to a gene: 0. The CDR3 runs to 13 residues. CDR1 is KGHDR and CDR2 is SFDVKD in the germline V gene. The CDR3 nucleotides are TGTGCCACCAGAGGGGGCAGCAATCAGCCCCAGCATTTT. This gives the protein CATRGGSNQPQHF.

This rearrangement joins TRBV7-9 to TRBJ1-1; no clear D. The CDR3 totals 12 residues. V lost 2 bases and J lost 10, with 11 bases in between. CDR1 and CDR2 from the germline V gene are SEHNR and FQNEAQ (reference sequence). CDR3 sequence (DNA): TGTGCCAGCAGCTTAAACTCTCGGGGAGCTTTCTTT. Amino acids: CASSLNSRGAFF.

This chain uses TRBV27 with TRBJ2-1; D is undetermined. The V end was cut by 5 bases, the J end by 3 bases, with 14 bases between. This CDR3 is built from 15 residues. Germline CDR1 MNHEY, CDR2 SMNVEV (reference sequence). Written as DNA, the CDR3 is TGTGCCAGCAGTATCCCTCCGGCAGGCTACAATGAGCAGTTCTTC. It yields the protein CASSIPPAGYNEQFF.

The V call is TRBV19, the J call TRBJ2-5; 9 bases are shared with TRBD2. This CDR3 region has 16 residues. V trimming: 3 bases; J trimming: 3 bases; junction bases outside the gene matches: 8. The germline V gene encodes CDR1 LNHDA and CDR2 SQIVND (reference sequence). The DNA for the CDR3 is TGTGCCAGTAGTATTTCAACGGGACTAGCAGAAGAGACCCAGTACTTC. As protein: CASSISTGLAEETQYF.

The gene calls are TRBV28 and TRBJ2-2; the match to TRBD1 covers 7 bases. V dropped 8 bases and J dropped 5; count of bases not matched to a gene: 11. Germline V CDR1 and CDR2: MDHEN, SYDVKM. The CDR3 contains 15 residues. CDR3 in DNA: TGTGCCAGCGACTCTACAGGGGACGGGACCGGGGAGCTGTTTTTT. Its translation is CASDSTGDGTGELFF.

The chain couples TRBV7-2 to TRBJ1-4; 11 positions agree with TRBD1. Looked up from germline, CDR1 is SGHTA and CDR2 is FQGNSA. This CDR3 contains 17 residues. V lost 3 bases and J lost 3; bases outside the gene matches: 6. The DNA for the CDR3 is TGTGCCAGCAGCTTGGACAGGGGGCGGACGGCTAATGAAAAACTGTTTTTT. Translated: CASSLDRGRTANEKLFF.